Many counts were recorded for the clone carrying this T cell receptor (beta chain). This record comes from a study of read filtering for tumor transcriptome and immune sequencing. Study-level information: TCR-mapped reads were about 3.5 to 10.27 million with IR-seq versus roughly 80 to 1,300 with RNA-seq.

Molecular barcoded adaptors covering alpha/delta and beta/gamma chains were used on about 390 ng RNA. TCRdb re-called the reads with MiXCR, one entry per CDR3 protein. The data contain over 90,000 distinct CDR3 sequences, 20% to 25% of them singletons. Germline V gives CDR1 MNHNS, CDR2 SASEGT. This CDR3 is 14 amino acids long. Trimming cost V 6 bases and J 8 bases; bases outside gene matches: 9. The gene calls are TRBV6-1 and TRBJ1-4, with 7 positions matching TRBD1. Material: a population of CD138-negative cells sorted from bone marrow. The receptor was derived from a donor at least 40 years old with multiple myeloma. The CDR3 region is CASSVQGRDEKLFF. CDR3 DNA: TGTGCCAGCAGCGTACAGGGGAGGGACGAAAAACTGTTTTTT.